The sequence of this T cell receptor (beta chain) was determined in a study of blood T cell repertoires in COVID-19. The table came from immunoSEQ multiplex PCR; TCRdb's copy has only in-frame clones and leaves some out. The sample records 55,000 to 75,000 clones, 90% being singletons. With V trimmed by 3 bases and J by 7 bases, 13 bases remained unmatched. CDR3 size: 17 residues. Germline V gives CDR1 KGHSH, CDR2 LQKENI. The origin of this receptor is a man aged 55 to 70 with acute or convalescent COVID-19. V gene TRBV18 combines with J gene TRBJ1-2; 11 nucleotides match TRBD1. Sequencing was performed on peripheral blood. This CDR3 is CASSPEAGQGGTSGYTF. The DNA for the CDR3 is TGTGCCAGCTCACCTGAAGCGGGACAGGGGGGTACGAGTGGCTACACCTTC.